Following are 15 T cell receptor beta chains from one sample sequenced in a study of cytomegalovirus exposure and HLA in healthy donors. Vbeta (60) and Jbeta (13) primers were used in the PCR. Clones were sequenced by immunoSEQ multiplex PCR, and TCRdb holds only the in-frame ones, with some missing. The sample has about 250,000 clones, roughly 70% seen once; the top ten hold 2% to 2.5%. Material: PBMCs. These receptors were taken from a female donor in good health and CMV-seronegative.

The chain employs TRBV27 and TRBJ2-5; 7 nucleotides agree with TRBD2. This CDR3 is built from 14 residues. Germline CDR1 reads MNHEY; CDR2 reads SMNVEV (reference sequence). Unmatched junction bases numbered 8, after V lost 5 bases and J lost 5 bases. CDR3 amino acids: CASSPKGGLETQYF. CDR3 bases: TGTGCCAGCAGTCCAAAGGGAGGGTTGGAGACCCAGTACTTC.

V gene TRBV2 combines with J gene TRBJ1-1; tentative D call: TRBD1 (5 bases). The V and J ends lost 5 bases and 6 bases respectively, with 19 bases between them. Germline V gene data show CDR1 as SNHLY and CDR2 as FYNNEI. The CDR3 extends over 15 amino acids. Here the CDR3 DNA reads TGTGCCAGCAGTTCCCGGGGGGTCTTAATCGCTGAAGCTTTCTTT. Translating it yields CASSSRGVLIAEAFF.

The chain recombines TRBV18 with TRBJ2-1, with D unclear. The germline CDR1 and CDR2 sequences are KGHSH and LQKENI. The CDR3 extends over 16 amino acids. V lost 4 bases, J lost 1 base, and 14 bases lay in between. The CDR3 DNA sequence: TGTGCCAGCTCACTTCTATCGGGTGGGTCCTACAATGAGCAGTTCTTC. Translated: CASSLLSGGSYNEQFF.

V usage is TRBV28 and J usage is TRBJ2-7; TRBD1 aligns across 8 bases. V shed 3 bases, J shed 3 bases, and the junction held 4 bases outside the gene matches. Germline CDR1 and CDR2: MDHEN and SYDVKM. The CDR3 totals 14 residues. CDR3 region: CASSFDRGGYEQYF. DNA of the CDR3: TGTGCCAGCAGTTTCGACAGGGGAGGCTACGAGCAGTACTTC.

The chain carries TRBV7-2 and TRBJ2-7; TRBD2 matches 9 bases. Germline V gene lookup returns CDR1 SGHTA and CDR2 FQGNSA. J was trimmed by 7 bases and V by 1 base; bases with no gene match: 8. The CDR3 runs to 15 residues. The CDR3 DNA reads as TGTGCCAGCAGCTTAGAGGTAGCGGGAGTGAGGGAGCAGTACTTC. Encoded protein: CASSLEVAGVREQYF.

V and J are TRBV6-1 and TRBJ1-5, with 8 bases aligning to TRBD1. Germline CDR1 MNHNS, CDR2 SASEGT. Trimming cost V 4 bases and J 7 bases; bases outside gene matches: 12. The CDR3 contains 16 residues. CDR3 in amino acids: CASSVNPDRVEQPQHF. The CDR3 nucleotides read TGTGCCAGCAGTGTAAATCCGGACAGGGTCGAACAGCCCCAGCATTTT.

This clone was recorded a few times. The J gene is TRBJ2-5, the V gene TRBV6-1; no reliable D call. Between the trimmed V and J ends, which lost 2 bases and 5 bases, there was a span of 18 bases. Germline lookup yields CDR1 MNHNS and CDR2 SASEGT. This CDR3 spans 16 amino acids. The CDR3 loop reads CASSESVGSSRETQYF. The CDR3 region has the DNA TGTGCCAGCAGTGAATCGGTGGGTAGCTCTCGGGAGACCCAGTACTTC.

This clone was counted a single time. V and J are TRBV10-2 and TRBJ1-1; the D is unclear. V was cut by 3 bases and J by 1 base, with 12 bases left in between. This CDR3 contains 15 residues. Germline CDR1 is WSHSY and CDR2 is SAAADI. CDR3 in DNA: TGCGCCAGCAGTGACTCTCCGGGAGGGAACACTGAAGCTTTCTTT. This sequence encodes CASSDSPGGNTEAFF.

This chain connects TRBV10-3 to TRBJ1-3; TRBD1 matches at 11 bases. V shed 10 bases and J 3 bases; nucleotides not matched to a gene: 2. Germline V gives CDR1 ENHRY, CDR2 SYGVKD. This CDR3 spans 13 amino acids. In DNA form, the CDR3 reads TGTGCCACCGGGACAGGGGGTGGAAACACCATATATTTT. It is translated as CATGTGGGNTIYF.

As concerns this clone: An end of the junction differs from the germline gene, which may be a read error. V is TRBV10-1 and J is TRBJ2-5; the D gene is possibly TRBD2 (6 bases). The CDR3 consists of 13 residues. From germline, CDR1 is WNHNN and CDR2 SYGVQD (reference sequence). CDR3 sequence: CASPVGRQGTQYF. CDR3 DNA: TGCGCCAGCCCCGTCGGGAGACAAGGGACCCAGTACTTC.

The CDR3, as DNA: TGTGCCAGCAGTTTAGCAGGGGCGGGGGGCTACGAGCAGTACTTC. Its protein is CASSLAGAGGYEQYF. The J gene is TRBJ2-7, the V gene TRBV28, with TRBD2 matching over 8 bases. The CDR3 is made up of 15 amino acids. V lost 2 bases to trimming and J lost 3 bases; unmatched junction nucleotides: 6. Germline CDR1 and CDR2: MDHEN and SYDVKM.

V usage is TRBV18 and J usage is TRBJ2-7; 8 bases fit TRBD1. CDR1 is KGHSH, CDR2 LQKENI, per germline. J was trimmed by 5 bases and V by 6 bases; bases with no gene match: 3. The CDR3 is made up of 12 amino acids. The CDR3 is CASSQQGDEQYF. CDR3 nucleotide sequence: TGTGCCAGCTCCCAACAGGGGGACGAGCAGTACTTC.

The chain has TRBV19 and TRBJ1-1; TRBD1 is a possible D gene (6 bases). The V and J ends lost 3 bases and 5 bases respectively, with 13 bases between them. In germline, CDR1 is LNHDA, CDR2 SQIVND (reference sequence). CDR3 size: 14 residues. CDR3 in amino acids: CASSIGRGWTEAFF. The DNA of the CDR3 is TGTGCCAGTAGTATTGGCAGGGGATGGACTGAAGCTTTCTTT.

This clone has a single count. This rearrangement joins TRBV5-5 to TRBJ2-3; 8 nucleotides align to TRBD2. This CDR3 has 14 amino acids. With 4 bases clipped from V and 4 bases from J, the junction kept 5 bases outside the gene matches. Germline CDR1 and CDR2: SGHKS and YYEKEE (reference sequence). The CDR3 region is CASSLGLAPDTQYF. DNA for the CDR3: TGTGCCAGCAGCCTCGGACTAGCCCCAGATACGCAGTATTTT.

This sequence joins TRBV27 and TRBJ1-2; no firm D call. Trimming removed 5 bases at V and 4 bases at J, with 20 bases between. The CDR3 contains 16 residues. CDR1 is MNHEY, CDR2 SMNVEV, per germline (reference sequence). The CDR3 region has the DNA TGTGCCAGCAGTCCCTATTTCAACGACGGGATCTATGGCTACACCTTC. Amino acid sequence: CASSPYFNDGIYGYTF.